This TCR beta chain originates from a study of Ad26.COV2.S vaccination and SARS-CoV-2 variants. In regard to this clone: The target antigen is unknown.

Sequencing used immunoSEQ multiplex PCR; TCRdb keeps in-frame clones, though not all of them. The table has about 420,000 clones, around 87% seen once. Points from the study as a whole: Vaccine recipients surpassed placebo recipients in spike-specific TCR breadth.

The treatment: roughly 19 received Ad26.COV2.S at low or high dose, single or two shots; about 5 received placebo; per-sample allocation not given. Samples came from day 63 after the first vaccine or placebo injection. Whoever gave the sample was an adult aged 18-55 years in Boston. The CDR3 totals 14 residues. CDR1 SGHKS and CDR2 YYEKEE come from the germline V gene (reference sequence). V was pared by 5 bases and J by 0 bases, with 11 bases between. The rearrangement uses TRBV5-5 and TRBJ1-1; a possible D gene is TRBD1 (6 bases). This TCR was sampled from a person between 18 and 60 years old who received the Ad26.COV2.S COVID-19 vaccine or a placebo. The starting material was peripheral blood, obtained in a trial of Ad26.COV2.S vaccine versus placebo. The CDR3 DNA is TGTGCCAGCAGTAAACAGGGAATGAACACTGAAGCTTTCTTT. It encodes CASSKQGMNTEAFF.